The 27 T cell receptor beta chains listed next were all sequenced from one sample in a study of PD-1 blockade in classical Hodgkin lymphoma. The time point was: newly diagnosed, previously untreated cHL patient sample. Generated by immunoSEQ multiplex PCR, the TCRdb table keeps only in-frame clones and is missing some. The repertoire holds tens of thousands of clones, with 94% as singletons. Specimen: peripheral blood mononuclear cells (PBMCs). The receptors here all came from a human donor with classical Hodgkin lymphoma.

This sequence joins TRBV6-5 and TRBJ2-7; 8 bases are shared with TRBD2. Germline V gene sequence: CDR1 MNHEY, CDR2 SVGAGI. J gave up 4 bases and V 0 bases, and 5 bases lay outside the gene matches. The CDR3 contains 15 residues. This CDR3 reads CASSYSGSGEYEQYF. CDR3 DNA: TGTGCCAGCAGTTACTCAGGTAGCGGGGAGTACGAGCAGTACTTC.

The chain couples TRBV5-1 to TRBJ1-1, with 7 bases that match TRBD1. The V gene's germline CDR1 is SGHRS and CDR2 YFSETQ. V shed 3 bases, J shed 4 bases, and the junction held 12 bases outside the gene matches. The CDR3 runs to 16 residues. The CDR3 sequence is CASSSAYTGVGTEAFF. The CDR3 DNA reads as TGCGCCAGCAGCTCGGCGTATACAGGGGTGGGCACTGAAGCTTTCTTT.

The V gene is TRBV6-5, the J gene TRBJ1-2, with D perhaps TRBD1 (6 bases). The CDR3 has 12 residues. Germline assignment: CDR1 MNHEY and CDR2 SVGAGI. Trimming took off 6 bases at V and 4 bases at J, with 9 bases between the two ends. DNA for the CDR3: TGTGCCAGCAGACAGGGACCCTATGGCTACACCTTC. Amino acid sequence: CASRQGPYGYTF.

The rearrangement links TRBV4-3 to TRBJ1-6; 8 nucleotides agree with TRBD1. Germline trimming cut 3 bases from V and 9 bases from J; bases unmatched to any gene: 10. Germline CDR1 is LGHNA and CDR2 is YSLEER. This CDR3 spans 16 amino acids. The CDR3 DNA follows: TGCGCCAGCAGCCACCGTGCCGGACAGGGAGGTTCACCCCTCCACTTT. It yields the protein CASSHRAGQGGSPLHF.

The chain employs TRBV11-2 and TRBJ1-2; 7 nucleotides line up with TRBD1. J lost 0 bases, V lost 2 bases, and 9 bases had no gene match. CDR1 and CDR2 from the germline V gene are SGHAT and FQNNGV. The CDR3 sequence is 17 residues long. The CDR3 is CASSLWQGEVANYGYTF. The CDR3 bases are TGTGCCAGCAGCTTATGGCAGGGGGAGGTTGCTAACTATGGCTACACCTTC.

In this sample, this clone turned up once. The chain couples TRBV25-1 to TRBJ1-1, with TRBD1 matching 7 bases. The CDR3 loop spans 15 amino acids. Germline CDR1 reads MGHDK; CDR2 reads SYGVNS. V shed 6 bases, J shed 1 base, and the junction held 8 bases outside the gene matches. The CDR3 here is CASRGDSLTNTEAFF. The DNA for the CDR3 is TGTGCCAGCAGGGGGGACAGCCTAACGAACACTGAAGCTTTCTTT. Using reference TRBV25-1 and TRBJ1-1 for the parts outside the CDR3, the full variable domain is EADIYQTPRYLVIGTGKKITLECSQTMGHDKMYWYQQDPGMELHLIHYSYGVNSTEKGDLSSESTVSRIRTEHFPLTLESARPSHTSQYLCASRGDSLTNTEAFFGQGTRLTVV.

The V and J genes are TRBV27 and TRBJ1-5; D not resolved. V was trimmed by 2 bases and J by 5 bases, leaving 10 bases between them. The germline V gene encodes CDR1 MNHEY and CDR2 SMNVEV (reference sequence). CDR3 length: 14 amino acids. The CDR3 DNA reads TGTGCCAGCAGTTTACCCAGAAAGGATCAGCCCCAGCATTTT. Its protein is CASSLPRKDQPQHF.

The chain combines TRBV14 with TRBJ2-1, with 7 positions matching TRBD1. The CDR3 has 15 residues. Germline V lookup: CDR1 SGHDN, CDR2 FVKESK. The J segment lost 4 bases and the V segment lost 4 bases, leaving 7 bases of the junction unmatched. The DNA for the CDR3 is TGTGCCAGCAGCCTTACCGGGACAGTGTACAATGAGCAGTTCTTC. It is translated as CASSLTGTVYNEQFF.

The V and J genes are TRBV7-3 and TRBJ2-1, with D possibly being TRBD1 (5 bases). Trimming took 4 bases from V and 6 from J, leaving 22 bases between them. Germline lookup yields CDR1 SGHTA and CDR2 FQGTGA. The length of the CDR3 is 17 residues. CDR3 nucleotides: TGTGCCAGCAGCTCTCGTTACTTGACAGAAATCTTCAATGAGCAGTTCTTC. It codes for CASSSRYLTEIFNEQFF.

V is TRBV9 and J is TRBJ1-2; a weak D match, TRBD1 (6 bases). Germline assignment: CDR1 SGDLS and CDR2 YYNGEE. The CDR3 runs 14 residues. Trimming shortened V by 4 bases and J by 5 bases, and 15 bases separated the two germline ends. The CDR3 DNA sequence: TGTGCCAGCAGCACGCTTGGGGGCTGGTATGGCTACACCTTC. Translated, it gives CASSTLGGWYGYTF.

The CDR3 loop reads CASSWTAFNQPQHF. For the CDR3, the DNA is TGTGCCAGTAGTTGGACAGCTTTCAATCAGCCCCAGCATTTT. The rearrangement uses TRBV19 and TRBJ1-5; TRBD1 might be the D (6 bases). The CDR3 has 14 amino acids. Trimming stripped 5 bases from V and 3 bases from J, with 11 bases between. The V gene's germline CDR1 is LNHDA and CDR2 SQIVND (reference sequence).

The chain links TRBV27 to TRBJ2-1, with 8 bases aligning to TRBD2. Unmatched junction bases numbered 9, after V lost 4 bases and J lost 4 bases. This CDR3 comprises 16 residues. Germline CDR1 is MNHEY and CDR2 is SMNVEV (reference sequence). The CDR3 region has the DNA TGTGCCAGCAGTTCGGCTAGCGGGTTATATTACAATGAGCAGTTCTTC. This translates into CASSSASGLYYNEQFF.

The CDR3 sequence: CASSLNVGVSEQYF. The CDR3 coding sequence is TGTGCCAGCAGTCTAAACGTAGGGGTTTCCGAGCAGTACTTC. The genes are TRBV27 and TRBJ2-7, with D perhaps matching TRBD1 (5 bases). V shed 5 bases and J shed 6 bases, with 17 bases lying between them. The CDR3 spans 14 residues. Germline V gene sequence: CDR1 MNHEY, CDR2 SMNVEV (reference sequence).

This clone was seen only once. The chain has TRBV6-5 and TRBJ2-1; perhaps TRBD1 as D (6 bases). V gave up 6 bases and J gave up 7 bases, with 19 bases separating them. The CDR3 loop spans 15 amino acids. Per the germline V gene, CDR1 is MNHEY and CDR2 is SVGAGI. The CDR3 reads CASSLQGPAANEQFF. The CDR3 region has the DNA TGTGCCAGCAGCCTACAGGGTCCTGCCGCGAATGAGCAGTTCTTC.

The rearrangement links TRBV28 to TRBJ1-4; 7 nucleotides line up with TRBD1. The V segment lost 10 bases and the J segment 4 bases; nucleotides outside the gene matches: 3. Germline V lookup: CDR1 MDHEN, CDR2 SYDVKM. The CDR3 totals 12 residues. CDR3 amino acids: CATGTVNEKLFF. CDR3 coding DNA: TGTGCCACAGGGACAGTTAATGAAAAACTGTTTTTT.

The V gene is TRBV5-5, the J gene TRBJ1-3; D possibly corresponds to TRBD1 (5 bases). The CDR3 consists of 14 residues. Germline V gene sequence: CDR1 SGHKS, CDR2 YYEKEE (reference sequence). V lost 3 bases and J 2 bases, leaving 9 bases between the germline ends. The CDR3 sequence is CASSWDVTGNTIYF. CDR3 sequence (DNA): TGTGCCAGCAGCTGGGACGTCACTGGAAACACCATATATTTT.

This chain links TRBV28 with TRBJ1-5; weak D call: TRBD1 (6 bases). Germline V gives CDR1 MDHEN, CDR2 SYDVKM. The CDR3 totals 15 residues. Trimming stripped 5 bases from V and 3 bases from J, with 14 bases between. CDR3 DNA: TGTGCCAGCAGTCCGACTTCAGGGGACAATCAGCCCCAGCATTTT. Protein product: CASSPTSGDNQPQHF. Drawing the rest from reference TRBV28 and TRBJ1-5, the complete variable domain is DVKVTQSSRYLVKRTGEKVFLECVQDMDHENMFWYRQDPGLGLRLIYFSYDVKMKEKGDIPEGYSVSREKKERFSLILESASTNQTSMYLCASSPTSGDNQPQHFGDGTRLSIL.

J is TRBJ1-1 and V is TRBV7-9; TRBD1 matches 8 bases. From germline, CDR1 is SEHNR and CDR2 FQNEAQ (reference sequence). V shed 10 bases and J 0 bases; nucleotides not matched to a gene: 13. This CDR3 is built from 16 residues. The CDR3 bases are TGTGCCATCCTGGCCGGGACAGGCAATATGAACACTGAAGCTTTCTTT. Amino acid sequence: CAILAGTGNMNTEAFF.

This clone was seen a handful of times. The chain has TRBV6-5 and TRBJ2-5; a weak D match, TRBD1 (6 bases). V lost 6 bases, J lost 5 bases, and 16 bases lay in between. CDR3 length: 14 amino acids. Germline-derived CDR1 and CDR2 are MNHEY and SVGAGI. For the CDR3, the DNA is TGTGCCAGCAGGAACAGGGTTTTTCCGGAGACCCAGTACTTC. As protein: CASRNRVFPETQYF.

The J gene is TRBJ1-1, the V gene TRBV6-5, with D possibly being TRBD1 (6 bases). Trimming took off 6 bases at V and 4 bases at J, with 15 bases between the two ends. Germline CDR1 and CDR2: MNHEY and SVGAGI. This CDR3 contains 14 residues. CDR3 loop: CASSPGQLRTEAFF. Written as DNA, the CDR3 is TGTGCCAGCAGCCCTGGACAGTTACGCACTGAAGCTTTCTTT.

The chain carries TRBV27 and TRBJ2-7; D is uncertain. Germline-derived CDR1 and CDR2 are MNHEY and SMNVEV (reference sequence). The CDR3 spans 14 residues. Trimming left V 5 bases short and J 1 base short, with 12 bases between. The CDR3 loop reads CASSERPLSYEQYF. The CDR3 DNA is TGTGCCAGCAGTGAGAGACCCCTTTCCTACGAGCAGTACTTC.

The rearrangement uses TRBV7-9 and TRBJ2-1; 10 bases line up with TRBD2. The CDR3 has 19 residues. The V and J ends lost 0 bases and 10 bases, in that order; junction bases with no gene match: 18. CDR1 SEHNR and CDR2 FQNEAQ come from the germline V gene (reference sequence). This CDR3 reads CASSLAWAAAGGPGREQFF. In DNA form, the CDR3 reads TGTGCCAGCAGCTTAGCCTGGGCCGCAGCGGGGGGGCCAGGAAGGGAGCAGTTCTTC.

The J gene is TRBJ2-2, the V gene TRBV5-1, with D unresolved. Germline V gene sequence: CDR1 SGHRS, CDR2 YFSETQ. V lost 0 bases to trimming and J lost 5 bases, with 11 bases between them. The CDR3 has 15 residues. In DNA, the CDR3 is TGCGCCAGCAGCTTGGTCGACGCTGAGACCGGGGAGCTGTTTTTT. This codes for CASSLVDAETGELFF.

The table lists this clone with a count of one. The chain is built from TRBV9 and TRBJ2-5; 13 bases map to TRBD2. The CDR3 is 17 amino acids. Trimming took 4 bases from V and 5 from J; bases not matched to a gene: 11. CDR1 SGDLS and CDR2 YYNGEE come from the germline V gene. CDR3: CASSKRTSGGLRETQYF. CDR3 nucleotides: TGTGCCAGCAGCAAAAGGACTAGCGGGGGTCTTCGGGAGACCCAGTACTTC.

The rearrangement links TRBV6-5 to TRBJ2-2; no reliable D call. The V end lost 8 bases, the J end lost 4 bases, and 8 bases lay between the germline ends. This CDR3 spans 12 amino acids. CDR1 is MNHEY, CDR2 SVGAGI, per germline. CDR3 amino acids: CASSSLTGELFF. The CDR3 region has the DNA TGTGCCAGCTCCAGTCTCACCGGGGAGCTGTTTTTT.

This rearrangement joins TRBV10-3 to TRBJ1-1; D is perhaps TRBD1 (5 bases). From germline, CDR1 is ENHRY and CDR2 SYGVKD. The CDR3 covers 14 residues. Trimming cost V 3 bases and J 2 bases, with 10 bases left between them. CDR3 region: CAISDRTLNTEAFF. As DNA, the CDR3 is TGTGCCATCAGTGATAGGACACTCAACACTGAAGCTTTCTTT.

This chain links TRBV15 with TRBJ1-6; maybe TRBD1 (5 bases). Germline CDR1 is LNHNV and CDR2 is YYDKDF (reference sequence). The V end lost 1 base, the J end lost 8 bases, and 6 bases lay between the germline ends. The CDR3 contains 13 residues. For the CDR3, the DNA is TGTGCCACCAGCAGAGGACAGTATTCACCCCTCCACTTT. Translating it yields CATSRGQYSPLHF.